This T cell receptor beta chain was sequenced during a study of Ad26.COV2.S vaccination and SARS-CoV-2 variants. Whole-study findings and limits: Substantial breadth was reported for post-vaccination spike-specific CD8+ and CD4+ T cells. Vaccinees showed greater spike-specific TCR breadth than placebo recipients.

As regards this clone: Its antigen is unknown.

As for treatment: around 19 received Ad26.COV2.S at low or high dose, single or two shots; about 5 received placebo; per-sample allocation not given. Specimen acquisition occurred on day 63 following the initial vaccine or placebo injection. Using immunoSEQ multiplex PCR, the repertoire was profiled, and TCRdb retains in-frame clones only, with some absent. The sample lists around 400,000 clones, about 83% occurring once. The clonotype was recovered from a person between 18 and 59 years old who received the Ad26.COV2.S COVID-19 vaccine or a placebo. The sequenced sample was peripheral blood, obtained in a trial of Ad26.COV2.S vaccine versus placebo.

DNA for the CDR3: TGTGCCAGCTCACCCCTGGACAGGGCCGATTCACCCCTCCACTTT. This gives the protein CASSPLDRADSPLHF. This sequence joins TRBV18 and TRBJ1-6; TRBD1 matches 8 bases. CDR3 length equals 15 residues. Germline V lookup: CDR1 KGHSH, CDR2 LQKENI. V was clipped by 3 bases and J by 8 bases; unmatched bases: 6.